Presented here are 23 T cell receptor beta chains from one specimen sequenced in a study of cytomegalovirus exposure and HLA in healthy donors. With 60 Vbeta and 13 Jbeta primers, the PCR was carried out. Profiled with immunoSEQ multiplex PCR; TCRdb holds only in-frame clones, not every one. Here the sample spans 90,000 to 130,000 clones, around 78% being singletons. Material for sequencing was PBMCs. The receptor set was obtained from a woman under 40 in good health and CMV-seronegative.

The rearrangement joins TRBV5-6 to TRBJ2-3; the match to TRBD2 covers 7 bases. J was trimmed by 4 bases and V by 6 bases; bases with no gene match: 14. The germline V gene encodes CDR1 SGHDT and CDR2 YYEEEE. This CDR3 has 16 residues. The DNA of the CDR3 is TGTGCCAGCACACCTCTCCGAGGGAGGGCGGCAGATACGCAGTATTTT. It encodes CASTPLRGRAADTQYF.

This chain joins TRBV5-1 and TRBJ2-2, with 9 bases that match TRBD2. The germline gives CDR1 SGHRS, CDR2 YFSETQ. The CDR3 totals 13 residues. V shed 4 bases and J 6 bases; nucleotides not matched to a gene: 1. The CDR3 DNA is TGCGCCAGCAGCGCGGGGGGGGCCGGGGAGCTGTTTTTT. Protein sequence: CASSAGGAGELFF.

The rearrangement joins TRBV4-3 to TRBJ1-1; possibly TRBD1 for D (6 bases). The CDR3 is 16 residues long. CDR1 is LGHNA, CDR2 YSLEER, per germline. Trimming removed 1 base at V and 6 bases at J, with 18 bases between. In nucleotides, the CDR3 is TGCGCCAGCAGCCAAGCCCGGTGGGAGGGGGGAGCTGAAGCTTTCTTT. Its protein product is CASSQARWEGGAEAFF.

DNA for the CDR3: TGCGCCAGCAGCCCTCTAGGGGATGAGCAGTTCTTC. Amino acids: CASSPLGDEQFF. The chain employs TRBV5-1 and TRBJ2-1, with D tentatively TRBD1 (5 bases). V lost 4 bases and J 8 bases, leaving 10 bases between the germline ends. CDR1 and CDR2 from the germline V gene are SGHRS and YFSETQ. The CDR3 spans 12 residues. Filled out from reference TRBV5-1 and TRBJ2-1, the complete variable domain reads KAGVTQTPRYLIKTRGQQVTLSCSPISGHRSVSWYQQTPGQGLQFLFEYFSETQRNKGNFPGRFSGRQFSNSRSEMNVSTLELGDSALYLCASSPLGDEQFFGPGTRLTVL.

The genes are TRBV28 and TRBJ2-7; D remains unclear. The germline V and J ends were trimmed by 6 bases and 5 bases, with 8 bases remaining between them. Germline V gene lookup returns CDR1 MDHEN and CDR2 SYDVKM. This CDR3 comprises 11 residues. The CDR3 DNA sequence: TGTGCCAGCAGCTCCCCTCACGAGCAGTACTTC. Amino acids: CASSSPHEQYF. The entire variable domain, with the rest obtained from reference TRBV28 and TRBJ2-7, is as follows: DVKVTQSSRYLVKRTGEKVFLECVQDMDHENMFWYRQDPGLGLRLIYFSYDVKMKEKGDIPEGYSVSREKKERFSLILESASTNQTSMYLCASSSPHEQYFGPGTRLTVT.

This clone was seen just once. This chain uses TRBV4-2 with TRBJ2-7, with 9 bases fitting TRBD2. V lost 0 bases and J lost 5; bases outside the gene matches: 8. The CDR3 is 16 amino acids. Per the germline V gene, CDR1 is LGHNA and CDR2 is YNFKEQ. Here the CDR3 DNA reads TGTGCCAGCAGCCAAGATGGGGCTAGCGGGACCGACGAGCAGTACTTC. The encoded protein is CASSQDGASGTDEQYF.

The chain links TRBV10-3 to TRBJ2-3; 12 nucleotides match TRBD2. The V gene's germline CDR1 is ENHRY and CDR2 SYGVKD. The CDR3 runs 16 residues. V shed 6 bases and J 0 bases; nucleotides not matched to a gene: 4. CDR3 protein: CAIRGLAGGSTDTQYF. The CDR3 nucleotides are TGTGCCATCAGGGGGCTAGCGGGGGGGAGCACAGATACGCAGTATTTT.

This chain's CDR3 is CASSRQTGVNEQYF. CDR3 bases: TGTGCCAGCAGTCGGCAGACAGGGGTCAATGAGCAGTACTTC. This chain connects TRBV28 to TRBJ2-7; 8 bases match TRBD1. Trimming took 5 bases from V and 7 from J; bases not matched to a gene: 10. Germline values: CDR1 MDHEN, CDR2 SYDVKM. CDR3 length: 14 amino acids.

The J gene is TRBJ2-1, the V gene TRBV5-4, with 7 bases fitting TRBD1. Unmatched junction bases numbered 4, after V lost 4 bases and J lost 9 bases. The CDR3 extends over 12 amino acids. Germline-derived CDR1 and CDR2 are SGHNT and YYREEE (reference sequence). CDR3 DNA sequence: TGTGCCAGCAGCGGACGACAGGGTGAGCAGTTCTTC. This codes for CASSGRQGEQFF. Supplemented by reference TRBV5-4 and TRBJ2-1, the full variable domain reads ETGVTQSPTHLIKTRGQQVTLRCSSQSGHNTVSWYQQALGQGPQFIFQYYREEENGRGNFPPRFSGLQFPNYSSELNVNALELDDSALYLCASSGRQGEQFFGPGTRLTVL.

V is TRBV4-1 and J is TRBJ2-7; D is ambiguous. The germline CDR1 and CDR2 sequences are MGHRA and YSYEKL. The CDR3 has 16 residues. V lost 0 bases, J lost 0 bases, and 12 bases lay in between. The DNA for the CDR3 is TGCGCCAGCAGCCAAGATCGTCGCGGTAACTCCTACGAGCAGTACTTC. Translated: CASSQDRRGNSYEQYF.

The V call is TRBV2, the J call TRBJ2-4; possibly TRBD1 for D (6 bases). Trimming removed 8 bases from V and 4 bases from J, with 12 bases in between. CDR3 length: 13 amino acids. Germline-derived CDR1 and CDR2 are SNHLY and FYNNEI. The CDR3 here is CASDRDKKNIQYF. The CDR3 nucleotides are TGTGCCAGCGACCGGGACAAAAAAAACATTCAGTACTTC. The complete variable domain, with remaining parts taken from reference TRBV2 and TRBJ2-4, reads EPEVTQTPSHQVTQMGQEVILRCVPISNHLYFYWYRQILGQKVEFLVSFYNNEISEKSEIFDDQFSVERPDGSNFTLKIRSTKLEDSAMYFCASDRDKKNIQYFGAGTRLSVL.

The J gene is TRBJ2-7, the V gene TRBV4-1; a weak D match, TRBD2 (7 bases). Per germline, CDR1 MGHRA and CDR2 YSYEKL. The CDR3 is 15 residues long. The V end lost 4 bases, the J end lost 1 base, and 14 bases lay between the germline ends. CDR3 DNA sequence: TGCGCCAGCAGCCTGGGGGCGGGGGAATCCTACGAGCAGTACTTC. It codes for CASSLGAGESYEQYF.

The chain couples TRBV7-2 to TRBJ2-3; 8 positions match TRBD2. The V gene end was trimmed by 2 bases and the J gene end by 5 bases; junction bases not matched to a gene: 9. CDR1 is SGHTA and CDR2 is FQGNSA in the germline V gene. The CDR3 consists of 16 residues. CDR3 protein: CASSLLGAGERDTQYF. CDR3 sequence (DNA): TGTGCCAGCAGCTTACTAGGAGCGGGAGAACGAGATACGCAGTATTTT.

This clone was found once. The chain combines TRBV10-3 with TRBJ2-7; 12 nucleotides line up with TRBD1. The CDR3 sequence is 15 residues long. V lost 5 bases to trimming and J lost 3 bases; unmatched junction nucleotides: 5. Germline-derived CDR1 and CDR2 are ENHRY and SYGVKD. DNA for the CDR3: TGTGCCATCAGTCCAGGGACAGGGGGCTTCTACGAGCAGTACTTC. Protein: CAISPGTGGFYEQYF.

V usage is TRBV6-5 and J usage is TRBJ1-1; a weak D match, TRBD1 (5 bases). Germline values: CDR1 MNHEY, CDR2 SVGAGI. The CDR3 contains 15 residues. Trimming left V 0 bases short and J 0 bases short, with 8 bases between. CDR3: CASSYSTAMNTEAFF. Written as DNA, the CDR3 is TGTGCCAGCAGTTACTCGACAGCTATGAACACTGAAGCTTTCTTT.

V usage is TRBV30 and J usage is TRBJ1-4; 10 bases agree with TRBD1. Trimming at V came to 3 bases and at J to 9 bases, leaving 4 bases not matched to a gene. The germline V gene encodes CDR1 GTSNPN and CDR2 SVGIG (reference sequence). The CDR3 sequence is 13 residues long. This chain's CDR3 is CAWSRDRGQKLFF. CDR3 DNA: TGTGCCTGGAGCCGGGACAGGGGACAAAAACTGTTTTTT.

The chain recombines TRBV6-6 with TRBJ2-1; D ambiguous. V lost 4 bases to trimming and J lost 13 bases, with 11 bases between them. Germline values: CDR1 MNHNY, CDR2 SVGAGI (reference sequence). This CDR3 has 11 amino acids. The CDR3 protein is CASSSQTQQFF. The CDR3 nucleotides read TGTGCCAGCAGTTCCCAGACTCAACAGTTCTTC.

In nucleotides, the CDR3 is TGTGCCAGCAGCTTAGGACAGGGGGCTGGAAACACCATATATTTT. Translated: CASSLGQGAGNTIYF. The chain recombines TRBV11-2 with TRBJ1-3; 9 nucleotides match TRBD1. Germline lookup yields CDR1 SGHAT and CDR2 FQNNGV. The CDR3 has 15 residues. Trimming at V came to 1 base and at J to 2 bases, leaving 0 bases not matched to a gene.

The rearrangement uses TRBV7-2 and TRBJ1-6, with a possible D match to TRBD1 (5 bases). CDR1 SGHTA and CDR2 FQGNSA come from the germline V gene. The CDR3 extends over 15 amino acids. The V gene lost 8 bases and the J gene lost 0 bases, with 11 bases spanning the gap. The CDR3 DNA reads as TGTGCCAGCCAACAGGAGCACTCCTATAATTCACCCCTCCACTTT. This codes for CASQQEHSYNSPLHF.

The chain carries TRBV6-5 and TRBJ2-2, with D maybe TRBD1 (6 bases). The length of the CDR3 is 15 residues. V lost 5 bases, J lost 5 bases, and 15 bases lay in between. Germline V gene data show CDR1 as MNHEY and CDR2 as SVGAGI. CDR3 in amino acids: CASSRMGAGTGELFF. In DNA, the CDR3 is TGTGCCAGCAGTAGGATGGGGGCCGGGACCGGGGAGCTGTTTTTT.

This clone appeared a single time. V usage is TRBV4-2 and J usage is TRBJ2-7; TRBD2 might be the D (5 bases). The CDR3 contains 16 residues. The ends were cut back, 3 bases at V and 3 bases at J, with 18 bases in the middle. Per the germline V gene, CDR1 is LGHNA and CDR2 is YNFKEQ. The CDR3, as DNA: TGTGCCAGCAGCCAGGTGATGGACTCAGCCTACTACGAGCAGTACTTC. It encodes CASSQVMDSAYYEQYF.

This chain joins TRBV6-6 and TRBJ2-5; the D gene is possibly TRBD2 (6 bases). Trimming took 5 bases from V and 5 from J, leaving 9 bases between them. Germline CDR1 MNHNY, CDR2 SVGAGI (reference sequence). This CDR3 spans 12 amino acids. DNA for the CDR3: TGTGCCAGCAGTGCGGGGAGGGAGACCCAGTACTTC. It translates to CASSAGRETQYF.

The CDR3 loop is CASSYYRGRGSDIQYF. CDR3 sequence (DNA): TGTGCCAGCAGCTACTACAGGGGGCGGGGGTCGGACATTCAGTACTTC. V and J are TRBV11-2 and TRBJ2-4, with TRBD1 identical over 9 bases. This CDR3 is built from 16 residues. CDR1 is SGHAT and CDR2 is FQNNGV in the germline V gene. V lost 4 bases and J lost 8; bases outside the gene matches: 12. Variable domain in full (rest from reference TRBV11-2 and TRBJ2-4): EAGVAQSPRYKIIEKRQSVAFWCNPISGHATLYWYQQILGQGPKLLIQFQNNGVVDDSQLPKDRFSAERLKGVDSTLKIQPAKLEDSAVYLCASSYYRGRGSDIQYFGAGTRLSVL.